The sequence of this TCR beta chain was determined in a study of shared clonotypes between healthy human individuals. Germline assignment: CDR1 SGHTA and CDR2 FQGNSA. Trimming pared 3 bases from V and 1 base from J, leaving 12 bases between. The CDR3 consists of 16 residues. Each replicate PCR on the sorted subsets used about 220 ng DNA (about 30,000 T cell genomes). Clones were sequenced by immunoSEQ multiplex PCR, and TCRdb holds only the in-frame ones, with some missing. This sample has some 1.4 million clones; around 97% occur once, and the top ten carry roughly 1.2%. The TCR sequence derives from a young man in good health. V usage is TRBV7-2 and J usage is TRBJ2-2; no clear D gene. Sequenced: naive CD4+ T cells sorted from blood. Subset of the sample: CD45RA+ positively selected. As DNA, the CDR3 is TGTGCCAGCAGCTTCCCCCGGACCCGGAACACCGGGGAGCTGTTTTTT. Amino acid sequence: CASSFPRTRNTGELFF.